This T cell receptor (beta chain) comes out of a study of shared clonotypes between healthy human individuals. Trimming cost V 5 bases and J 1 base, with 6 bases left between them. The CDR3 sequence is 12 residues long. Germline CDR1 SGHTA, CDR2 FQGNSA. TCRdb's copy holds only in-frame clones and misses some; the assay was immunoSEQ multiplex PCR. Of about 2.4 million clones listed, approximately 93% are singletons. Regarding the study as a whole: For sorted subsets, rarefaction showed incomplete sequencing despite large depth.

In regard to this clone: Its antigen is currently unknown. The sample has other DNA sequences that encode this CDR3 too.

Sequencing was done on a sample of naive CD4+ T cells from PBMCs. Subset meaning: CD45RA+ positively selected. The clonotype comes from a man between 18 and 35 years old in good health. Some clones in this sample may be carry-over from other donors' samples. This chain links TRBV7-2 with TRBJ2-7; D is uncertain. CDR3 coding DNA: TGTGCCAGCAGCCTTCAATCCTACGAGCAGTACTTC. It encodes CASSLQSYEQYF.